The rows below give T cell receptor beta chains drawn from one sample of a study of CD8+ T cells in alopecia areata. Profiled with immunoSEQ multiplex PCR; TCRdb holds only in-frame clones, not every one. The table lists over 100,000 clones, roughly 50% of them singletons, with 12% in the top ten. The sample in question was CD8+ T cells sorted from blood, obtained at week 24, from a patient treated with tofacitinib. Source of these receptors: a human donor with alopecia areata. Each CDR3 is given with its conserved first and last residue. The order of the fields is CDR3 DNA, CDR3 protein, clone size, V gene, D gene, CDR3 length, J gene. D genes are given only for firm matches. Clone size is shown for a subset of rows, as once, few, many or a class of expanded clone.

CDR3nt: TGCGCCAGCAGCCTACCGGGGGCTTATGGCTACACCTTC; CDR3aa: CASSLPGAYGYTF; abundance: NA; v_gene: TRBV4-1; d_gene: NA; len: 13; j_gene: TRBJ1-2
CDR3nt: TGTGCCAGCAGCTTAGACAGCGGAGGCTCCTACAATGAGCAGTTCTTC; CDR3aa: CASSLDSGGSYNEQFF; abundance: once; v_gene: TRBV13; d_gene: NA; len: 16; j_gene: TRBJ2-1
CDR3nt: TGTGCCAGCAGGGTCACAGGGTCGGGTGGCTACACCTTC; CDR3aa: CASRVTGSGGYTF; abundance: NA; v_gene: TRBV7-9; d_gene: NA; len: 13; j_gene: TRBJ1-2
CDR3nt: TGCAGCGTTGAGGGGACTAGCGGGGACACAGATACGCAGTATTTT; CDR3aa: CSVEGTSGDTDTQYF; abundance: few; v_gene: TRBV29-1; d_gene: TRBD2; len: 15; j_gene: TRBJ2-3
CDR3nt: TGTGCCAGCAGCCTCGGGCCGGGGGGAGAGACCCAGTACTTC; CDR3aa: CASSLGPGGETQYF; abundance: NA; v_gene: TRBV6-5; d_gene: TRBD2; len: 14; j_gene: TRBJ2-5
CDR3nt: TGTGCCAGCGGTCCCTGGGGGGCCAATTCACCCCTCCACTTT; CDR3aa: CASGPWGANSPLHF; abundance: NA; v_gene: TRBV27; d_gene: NA; len: 14; j_gene: TRBJ1-6
CDR3nt: TGTGCCAGCAGCTTAGCCGGGAGTAGCCACTTTGAAGCTTTCTTT; CDR3aa: CASSLAGSSHFEAFF; abundance: NA; v_gene: TRBV7-8; d_gene: NA; len: 15; j_gene: TRBJ1-1
CDR3nt: TGTGCCTGGAGTGTAGCGGGCCCTGAAGCTTTCTTT; CDR3aa: CAWSVAGPEAFF; abundance: few; v_gene: TRBV30; d_gene: NA; len: 12; j_gene: TRBJ1-1
CDR3nt: TGTGCCAGCAGTGAACAGGGGGCCTCAGTCACTGAAGCTTTCTTT; CDR3aa: CASSEQGASVTEAFF; abundance: few; v_gene: TRBV6-1; d_gene: TRBD1; len: 15; j_gene: TRBJ1-1
CDR3nt: TGTGCCAGCAGTGCTGGCGGGGGGCCGATCAATGAGCAGTTCTTC; CDR3aa: CASSAGGGPINEQFF; abundance: once; v_gene: TRBV2; d_gene: TRBD2; len: 15; j_gene: TRBJ2-1
CDR3nt: TGTGCCAGCAGTTTTACAGGGGAGATGACTGGGGCCAACGTCCTGACTTTC; CDR3aa: CASSFTGEMTGANVLTF; abundance: NA; v_gene: TRBV27; d_gene: TRBD1; len: 17; j_gene: TRBJ2-6
CDR3nt: TGCGCCAGCAGCCAAGATTTTGAGGCCACCACAGATACGCAGTATTTT; CDR3aa: CASSQDFEATTDTQYF; abundance: few; v_gene: TRBV4-3; d_gene: NA; len: 16; j_gene: TRBJ2-3
CDR3nt: TGCGCCAGCAGCTTGGAAGAGGACATCTTGGGCTACACCTTC; CDR3aa: CASSLEEDILGYTF; abundance: once; v_gene: TRBV5-1; d_gene: NA; len: 14; j_gene: TRBJ1-2
CDR3nt: TGTGCCAGCAGTTACTCGATAGGTCAGGTGAACTATGGCTACACCTTC; CDR3aa: CASSYSIGQVNYGYTF; abundance: NA; v_gene: TRBV6-5; d_gene: NA; len: 16; j_gene: TRBJ1-2
CDR3nt: TGTGCCAGTAGTTTACCAAGCCGTCAGCCCCAGCATTTT; CDR3aa: CASSLPSRQPQHF; abundance: few; v_gene: TRBV19; d_gene: NA; len: 13; j_gene: TRBJ1-5
CDR3nt: TGTGCCAGTAGCACCGCTGGGACACAAAATCAGCCCCAGCATTTT; CDR3aa: CASSTAGTQNQPQHF; abundance: NA; v_gene: TRBV19; d_gene: NA; len: 15; j_gene: TRBJ1-5
CDR3nt: TGCAGCGTTGAAGATTTGAGGGAATCTAACTATGGCTACACCTTC; CDR3aa: CSVEDLRESNYGYTF; abundance: NA; v_gene: TRBV29-1; d_gene: NA; len: 15; j_gene: TRBJ1-2
CDR3nt: TGTGCCAGCAGCTCAGACGAGGAGGAGACCCAGTACTTC; CDR3aa: CASSSDEEETQYF; abundance: NA; v_gene: TRBV7-9; d_gene: NA; len: 13; j_gene: TRBJ2-5
CDR3nt: TGCGCCAGCAGCTCCCGGGACATCCCCCAAGAGACCCAGTACTTC; CDR3aa: CASSSRDIPQETQYF; abundance: NA; v_gene: TRBV5-1; d_gene: NA; len: 15; j_gene: TRBJ2-5
CDR3nt: TGTGCCAGCAGCGCAATGTTCGGGGATACGCAGTATTTT; CDR3aa: CASSAMFGDTQYF; abundance: NA; v_gene: TRBV7-2; d_gene: NA; len: 13; j_gene: TRBJ2-3
CDR3nt: TGTGCCAGCAGTTTAATAGGCAGCTCTGGGGCCAACGTCCTGACTTTC; CDR3aa: CASSLIGSSGANVLTF; abundance: NA; v_gene: TRBV27; d_gene: NA; len: 16; j_gene: TRBJ2-6
CDR3nt: TGTGCCACCGAGGCCGGGAACTCCAATTCACCCCTCCACTTT; CDR3aa: CATEAGNSNSPLHF; abundance: NA; v_gene: TRBV15; d_gene: NA; len: 14; j_gene: TRBJ1-6
CDR3nt: TGTGCCAGCAGTGAAGGGGGGACCCCCGATGGCTACACCTTC; CDR3aa: CASSEGGTPDGYTF; abundance: NA; v_gene: TRBV25-1; d_gene: NA; len: 14; j_gene: TRBJ1-2
CDR3nt: TGTGCCAGCAGCTTAGACTTTGGCGGGGCAGATACGCAGTATTTT; CDR3aa: CASSLDFGGADTQYF; abundance: NA; v_gene: TRBV7-2; d_gene: NA; len: 15; j_gene: TRBJ2-3
CDR3nt: TGCGCCAGCAGCCAAGCGGAGGCAGGGGCCCTTTATGGCTACACCTTC; CDR3aa: CASSQAEAGALYGYTF; abundance: NA; v_gene: TRBV4-1; d_gene: NA; len: 16; j_gene: TRBJ1-2
CDR3nt: TGCGCCAGCAGCCAATTAGAAGGGGCCACTGAAGCTTTCTTT; CDR3aa: CASSQLEGATEAFF; abundance: NA; v_gene: TRBV4-1; d_gene: NA; len: 14; j_gene: TRBJ1-1
CDR3nt: TGTGCCAGCAGCTTGGAACAGTACTATGGCTACACCTTC; CDR3aa: CASSLEQYYGYTF; abundance: NA; v_gene: TRBV5-8; d_gene: NA; len: 13; j_gene: TRBJ1-2
CDR3nt: TGTGCCAGCAGCTTAAAGTCAGGTGCTGTATACGAGCAGTACTTC; CDR3aa: CASSLKSGAVYEQYF; abundance: few; v_gene: TRBV7-6; d_gene: NA; len: 15; j_gene: TRBJ2-7
CDR3nt: TGCGCCAGCAGCCACCGGGACAACCCCTACGAGCAGTACTTC; CDR3aa: CASSHRDNPYEQYF; abundance: NA; v_gene: TRBV4-3; d_gene: NA; len: 14; j_gene: TRBJ2-7
CDR3nt: TGTGCCAGTAGTATACGGGACAACAATCAGCCCCAGCATTTT; CDR3aa: CASSIRDNNQPQHF; abundance: NA; v_gene: TRBV19; d_gene: NA; len: 14; j_gene: TRBJ1-5
CDR3nt: TGTGCCAGCAGCCCCGGACAGGGTGGAAACACCATATATTTT; CDR3aa: CASSPGQGGNTIYF; abundance: NA; v_gene: TRBV6-5; d_gene: TRBD1; len: 14; j_gene: TRBJ1-3
CDR3nt: TGCGCCAGCAGCTTGGCCAGGGACAGGGGCCACTACGAGCAGTACTTC; CDR3aa: CASSLARDRGHYEQYF; abundance: NA; v_gene: TRBV5-1; d_gene: TRBD1; len: 16; j_gene: TRBJ2-7
CDR3nt: TGTGCCAGCAGCTTGGGACGGATCAATCAGCCCCAGCATTTT; CDR3aa: CASSLGRINQPQHF; abundance: NA; v_gene: TRBV13; d_gene: NA; len: 14; j_gene: TRBJ1-5
CDR3nt: TGTGCCACCAGCAGAGATCTCGAGGCGTTTACCTACGAGCAGTACTTC; CDR3aa: CATSRDLEAFTYEQYF; abundance: NA; v_gene: TRBV15; d_gene: NA; len: 16; j_gene: TRBJ2-7
CDR3nt: TGCAGCGTTGAGACAGGGGGAATATATACGCAGTATTTT; CDR3aa: CSVETGGIYTQYF; abundance: NA; v_gene: TRBV29-1; d_gene: TRBD1; len: 13; j_gene: TRBJ2-3
CDR3nt: TGTGCCAGCGCTCCCTCGCAGGCGCCCCAAGAGACCCAGTACTTC; CDR3aa: CASAPSQAPQETQYF; abundance: few; v_gene: TRBV7-9; d_gene: NA; len: 15; j_gene: TRBJ2-5
CDR3nt: TGCGCCAGCAGCTGGTCGAATCAGCCCCAGCATTTT; CDR3aa: CASSWSNQPQHF; abundance: few; v_gene: TRBV5-1; d_gene: NA; len: 12; j_gene: TRBJ1-5
CDR3nt: TGTGCCAGCAACTCTCTAACAGGGATGAACACTGAAGCTTTCTTT; CDR3aa: CASNSLTGMNTEAFF; abundance: few; v_gene: TRBV9; d_gene: NA; len: 15; j_gene: TRBJ1-1
CDR3nt: TGTGCCAGCAGTTACTCGACCCAGATCCAAGAGACCCAGTACTTC; CDR3aa: CASSYSTQIQETQYF; abundance: NA; v_gene: TRBV6-5; d_gene: NA; len: 15; j_gene: TRBJ2-5
CDR3nt: TGTGCCAGCAGCTTAGACGCCTCCTACGAGCAGTACTTC; CDR3aa: CASSLDASYEQYF; abundance: NA; v_gene: TRBV7-2; d_gene: NA; len: 13; j_gene: TRBJ2-7
CDR3nt: TGTGCCAGCTCACCAAAGGACACCTATTACTATGGCTACACCTTC; CDR3aa: CASSPKDTYYYGYTF; abundance: NA; v_gene: TRBV18; d_gene: NA; len: 15; j_gene: TRBJ1-2
CDR3nt: TGTGCCTGGAGTGCAACAGGATCCTACGAGCAGTACTTC; CDR3aa: CAWSATGSYEQYF; abundance: NA; v_gene: TRBV30; d_gene: NA; len: 13; j_gene: TRBJ2-7
CDR3nt: TGCGCCAGCAGCCCGCTCGACGGGAACACCGGGGAGCTGTTTTTT; CDR3aa: CASSPLDGNTGELFF; abundance: NA; v_gene: TRBV5-1; d_gene: NA; len: 15; j_gene: TRBJ2-2
CDR3nt: TGTGCCAGTAGTATTGGGGACTTAGGACCCCAGCATTTT; CDR3aa: CASSIGDLGPQHF; abundance: NA; v_gene: TRBV19; d_gene: NA; len: 13; j_gene: TRBJ1-5
CDR3nt: TGTGCCAGCAGTGTCAATGAGCAGTTCTTC; CDR3aa: CASSVNEQFF; abundance: few; v_gene: TRBV2; d_gene: NA; len: 10; j_gene: TRBJ2-1
CDR3nt: TGTGCCAGCAGCTTTCCACACACTGAAGCTTTCTTT; CDR3aa: CASSFPHTEAFF; abundance: few; v_gene: TRBV5-6; d_gene: NA; len: 12; j_gene: TRBJ1-1
CDR3nt: TGCAGCGTTGCCGGGACAGCCCCATATGGCTACACCTTC; CDR3aa: CSVAGTAPYGYTF; abundance: NA; v_gene: TRBV29-1; d_gene: TRBD1; len: 13; j_gene: TRBJ1-2
CDR3nt: TGTGCCAGCAGCCACGGACAGGGGGACTACGAGCAGTACTTC; CDR3aa: CASSHGQGDYEQYF; abundance: few; v_gene: TRBV7-9; d_gene: TRBD1; len: 14; j_gene: TRBJ2-7
CDR3nt: TGTGCCAGCTCACCGGGTGGGGTCTCCTACGAGCAGTACTTC; CDR3aa: CASSPGGVSYEQYF; abundance: NA; v_gene: TRBV18; d_gene: NA; len: 14; j_gene: TRBJ2-7
CDR3nt: TGCGCCAGCAGGGGCGGGGGTTTTAATGAGCAGTTCTTC; CDR3aa: CASRGGGFNEQFF; abundance: many; v_gene: TRBV4-1; d_gene: TRBD2; len: 13; j_gene: TRBJ2-1
CDR3nt: TGTGCCAGCAGGCTAACAGGGACCTATGGCTACACCTTC; CDR3aa: CASRLTGTYGYTF; abundance: few; v_gene: TRBV7-4; d_gene: NA; len: 13; j_gene: TRBJ1-2